This entry concerns a single T cell receptor beta chain. The record originates from a study of blood T cell repertoires in COVID-19. For the study at large: Some COVID-19 samples were acute and others convalescent; all came from the United States, Italy and Spain. From T cells, B-cell-depleted T cells, or PBMCs came the material, which was cDNA or gDNA.

Here immunoSEQ multiplex PCR was the method, and the copy in TCRdb shows in-frame clones only, minus some. Of 200,000 to 250,000 clones in the sample, 80% to 90% were seen once. The TCR sequence derives from an older woman who had recovered from COVID-19. The sample consisted of peripheral blood.

The CDR3 coding sequence is TGTGCCTGGAACGGGAACACTGAAGCTTTCTTT. It codes for CAWNGNTEAFF. The gene calls are TRBV30 and TRBJ1-1; no reliable D call. CDR1 GTSNPN and CDR2 SVGIG come from the germline V gene (reference sequence). CDR3 length: 11 amino acids. Between the trimmed V and J ends, which lost 4 bases and 1 base, there was a span of 4 bases.